In its sample, the clone carrying this T cell receptor (beta chain) was seen a few times. TCRdb independently ran MiXCR on the RT-PCR reads; one entry per CDR3 protein. Here the sample spans 150,000 or so distinct CDR3 sequences, approximately 25% being singletons. This sample stems from a study of patients and donors after allogeneic stem cell transplantation. The length of the CDR3 is 16 residues. Trimming pared 0 bases from V and 2 bases from J, leaving 14 bases between. Germline assignment: CDR1 LGHDT and CDR2 YNNKEL (reference sequence). Material for sequencing was blood, either unsorted or a sorted T cell fraction (not recorded which). The gene calls are TRBV3-1 and TRBJ2-7; D gene uncertain. The sequence derives from a human donor who was either an allogeneic HSCT recipient or a stem cell or donor lymphocyte infusion donor (not recorded which). It is not recorded whose cells these are; they may come from a transplant donor. CDR3 coding DNA: TGTGCCAGCAGCCAAGATTGGGGATTGGGCGCCTACGAGCAGTACTTC. Translating gives CASSQDWGLGAYEQYF.